What follows is one T cell receptor (beta chain) and its context. Its cognate antigen is unknown. Expressed TCRB transcripts were sequenced because the isolated RNA had all been reverse transcribed beforehand. Using immunoSEQ multiplex PCR, the repertoire was profiled, and TCRdb retains in-frame clones only, with some absent. The sample gives some 240,000 clones, approximately 16% of which show up once; approximately 0.087% is in the top ten. This sample stems from a study of beta chain features in type 1 diabetes. General study findings and limits: In these data, an HLA type influence on TCRB rearrangement remained unresolved. It was among patients, rather than healthy donors, that naive, central memory and Treg TCRB repertoires appeared more similar. Moderate but significant shortening of TCRB CDR3s was recorded in all four CD4+ subsets from Type 1 diabetes patients.

This CDR3 comprises 15 residues. V was trimmed by 4 bases and J by 4 bases, leaving 14 bases between them. Looked up from germline, CDR1 is MDHEN and CDR2 is SYDVKM. The sequence was collected from a man aged 30-40 years with type 1 diabetes. Sequencing was performed on naive CD4+ T cells from blood. This rearrangement joins TRBV28 to TRBJ2-1, with D possibly matching TRBD1 (6 bases). The CDR3 sequence: CASSSMWGQYNEQFF. The CDR3 bases are TGTGCCAGCAGTTCAATGTGGGGGCAATACAATGAGCAGTTCTTC.